Listed below are T cell receptor beta chains from one sample, sequenced in a study of cytomegalovirus exposure and HLA in healthy donors. Sequenced by immunoSEQ multiplex PCR; TCRdb stores in-frame clones only, minus some. The sample comprises about 130,000 clones, almost 85% of which are singletons, and around 3% rests with the top ten. Sequenced sample: PBMCs. These receptor sequences come from a boy aged 2 to 10 in good health and CMV-seronegative. The CDR3 runs from the conserved cysteine through the conserved F or W. D genes are given only for firm matches. Only some rows state a clone size, as once, few, many or a class for expanded clones.

J gene | V gene | D gene | clone size | CDR3 DNA | CDR3 protein
TRBJ2-1 | TRBV6-4 | - | - | TGTGCCAGCAGTGAAGGGGATCAGGGTGAGCAGTTCTTC | CASSEGDQGEQFF
TRBJ1-2 | TRBV29-1 | TRBD1 | - | TGCAGCTCTTTTCCTTCGGACAGGGGGGATGGCTACACCTTC | CSSFPSDRGDGYTF
TRBJ1-2 | TRBV9 | - | - | TGTGCCAGCAGCGTAGGAAGTACAGCCAACTATGGCTACACCTTC | CASSVGSTANYGYTF
TRBJ1-1 | TRBV6-1 | - | few | TGTGCCAGCAGTGAATCTCTTGGGGGCCAGGGAAACACTGAAGCTTTCTTT | CASSESLGGQGNTEAFF
TRBJ1-4 | TRBV7-9 | TRBD1 | - | TGTGCCAGCAGCGTCCCACAGGGGTTAGGGGAAAAACTGTTTTTT | CASSVPQGLGEKLFF
TRBJ2-3 | TRBV4-3 | TRBD2 | - | TGCGCCAGCAGCCAAAGGGTAGCGGGGGGGCAAGTGACAGATACGCAGTATTTT | CASSQRVAGGQVTDTQYF
TRBJ1-1 | TRBV18 | - | - | TGTGCCAGCTCACCATTTGGCAGGGAGGACACTGAAGCTTTCTTT | CASSPFGREDTEAFF
TRBJ2-1 | TRBV4-3 | TRBD2 | - | TGCGCCAGCAGCCAGGATGCTAGCGGGGGGTACAATGAGCAGTTCTTC | CASSQDASGGYNEQFF
TRBJ1-1 | TRBV4-2 | TRBD1 | - | TGTGCCAGCAGCCACACAGGGGCGGAGAACACTGAAGCTTTCTTT | CASSHTGAENTEAFF
TRBJ1-4 | TRBV4-1 | TRBD1 | - | TGCGCCAGCAGCCAAGTATTCGGGACAGAGGGCGAAAAACTGTTTTTT | CASSQVFGTEGEKLFF
TRBJ1-3 | TRBV4-3 | - | - | TGCGCCAGCAGCCAAGGCGACATTTCCGGAAACACCATATATTTT | CASSQGDISGNTIYF